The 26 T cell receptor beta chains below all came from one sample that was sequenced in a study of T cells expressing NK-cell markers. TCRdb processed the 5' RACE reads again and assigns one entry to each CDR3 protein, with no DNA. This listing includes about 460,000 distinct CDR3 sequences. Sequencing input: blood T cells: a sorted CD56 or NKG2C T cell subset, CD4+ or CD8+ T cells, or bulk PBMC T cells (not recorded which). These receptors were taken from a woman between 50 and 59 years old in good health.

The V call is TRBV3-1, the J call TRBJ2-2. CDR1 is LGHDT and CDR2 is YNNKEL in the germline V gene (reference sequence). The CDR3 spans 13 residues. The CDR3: CASSQEVTGELFF.

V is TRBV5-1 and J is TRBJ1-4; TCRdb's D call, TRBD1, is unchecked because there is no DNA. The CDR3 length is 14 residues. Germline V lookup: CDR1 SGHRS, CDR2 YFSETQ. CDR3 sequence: CASTMTGREEKLFF.

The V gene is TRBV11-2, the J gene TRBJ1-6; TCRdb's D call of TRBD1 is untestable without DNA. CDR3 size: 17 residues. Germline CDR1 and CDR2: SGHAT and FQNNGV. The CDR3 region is CASSLVRTGGRNSPLHF.

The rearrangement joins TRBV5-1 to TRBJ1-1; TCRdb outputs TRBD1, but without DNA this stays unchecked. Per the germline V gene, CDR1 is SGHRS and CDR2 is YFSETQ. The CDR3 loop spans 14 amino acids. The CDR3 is CASSFPGQGGEAFF.

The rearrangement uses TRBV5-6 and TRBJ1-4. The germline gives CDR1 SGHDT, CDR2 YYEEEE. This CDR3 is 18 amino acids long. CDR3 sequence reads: CASSLGRRTIPTNEKLFF. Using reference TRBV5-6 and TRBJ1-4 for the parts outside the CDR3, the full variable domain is DAGVTQSPTHLIKTRGQQVTLRCSPKSGHDTVSWYQQALGQGPQFIFQYYEEEERQRGNFPDRFSGHQFPNYSSELNVNALLLGDSALYLCASSLGRRTIPTNEKLFFGSGTQLSVL.

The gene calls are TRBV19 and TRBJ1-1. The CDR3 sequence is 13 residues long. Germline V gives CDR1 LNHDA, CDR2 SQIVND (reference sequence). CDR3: CASKVGVNSEAFF.

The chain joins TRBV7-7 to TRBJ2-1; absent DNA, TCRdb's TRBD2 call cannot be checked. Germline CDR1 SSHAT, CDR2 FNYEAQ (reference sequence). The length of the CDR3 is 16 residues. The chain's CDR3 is CASSSGTLSPYNEQFF.

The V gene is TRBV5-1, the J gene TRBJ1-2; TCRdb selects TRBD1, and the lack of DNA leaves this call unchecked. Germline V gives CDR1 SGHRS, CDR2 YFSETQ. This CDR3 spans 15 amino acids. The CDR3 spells CASSLNMNRVFGYTF.

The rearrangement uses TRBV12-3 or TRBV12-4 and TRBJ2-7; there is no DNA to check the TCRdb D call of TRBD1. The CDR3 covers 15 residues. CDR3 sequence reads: CASSHLGTGGLEQYF.

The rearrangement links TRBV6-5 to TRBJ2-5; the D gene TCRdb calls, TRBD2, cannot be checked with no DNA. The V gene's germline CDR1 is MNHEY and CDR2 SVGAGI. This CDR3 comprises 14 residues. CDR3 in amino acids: CASSYERPQETQYF.

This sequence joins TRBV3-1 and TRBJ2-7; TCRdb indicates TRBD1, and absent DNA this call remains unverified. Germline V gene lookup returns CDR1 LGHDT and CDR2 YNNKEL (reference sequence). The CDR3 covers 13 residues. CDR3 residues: CASSQLTGYEQYF.

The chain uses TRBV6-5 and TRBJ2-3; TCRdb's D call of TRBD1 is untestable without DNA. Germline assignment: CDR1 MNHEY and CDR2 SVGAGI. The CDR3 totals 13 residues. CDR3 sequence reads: CASRTGQADTQYF.

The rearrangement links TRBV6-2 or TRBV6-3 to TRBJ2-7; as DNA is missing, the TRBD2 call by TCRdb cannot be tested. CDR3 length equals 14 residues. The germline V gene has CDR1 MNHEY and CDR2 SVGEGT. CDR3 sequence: CASSRDLGSYEQYF.

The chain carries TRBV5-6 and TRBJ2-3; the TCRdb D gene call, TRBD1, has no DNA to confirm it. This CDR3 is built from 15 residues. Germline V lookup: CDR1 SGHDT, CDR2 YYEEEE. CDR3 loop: CASSLGDSHTDTQYF.

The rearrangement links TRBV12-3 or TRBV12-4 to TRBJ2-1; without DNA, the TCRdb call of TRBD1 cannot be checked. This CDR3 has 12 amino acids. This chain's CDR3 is CASSFRGSEQFF.

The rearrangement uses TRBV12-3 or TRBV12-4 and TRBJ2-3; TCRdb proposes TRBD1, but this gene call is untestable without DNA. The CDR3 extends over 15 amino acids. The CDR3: CASSVERGHTDTQYF.

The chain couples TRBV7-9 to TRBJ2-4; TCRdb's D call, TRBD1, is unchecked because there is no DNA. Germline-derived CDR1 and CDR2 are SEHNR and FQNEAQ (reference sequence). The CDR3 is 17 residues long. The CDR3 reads CASSPPLATSSKNIQYF.

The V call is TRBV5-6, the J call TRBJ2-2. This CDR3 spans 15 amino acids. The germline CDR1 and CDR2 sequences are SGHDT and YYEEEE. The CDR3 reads CASSETPTDTGELFF. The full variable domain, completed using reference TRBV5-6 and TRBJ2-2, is DAGVTQSPTHLIKTRGQQVTLRCSPKSGHDTVSWYQQALGQGPQFIFQYYEEEERQRGNFPDRFSGHQFPNYSSELNVNALLLGDSALYLCASSETPTDTGELFFGEGSRLTVL.

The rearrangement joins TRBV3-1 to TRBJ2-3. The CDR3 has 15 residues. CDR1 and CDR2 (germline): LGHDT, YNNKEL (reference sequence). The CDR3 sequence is CASSDRTASTDTQYF.

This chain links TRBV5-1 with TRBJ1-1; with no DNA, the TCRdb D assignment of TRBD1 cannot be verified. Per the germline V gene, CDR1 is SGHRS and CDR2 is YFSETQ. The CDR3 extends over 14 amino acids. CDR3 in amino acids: CASSGGATGTEAFF. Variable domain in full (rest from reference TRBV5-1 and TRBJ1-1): KAGVTQTPRYLIKTRGQQVTLSCSPISGHRSVSWYQQTPGQGLQFLFEYFSETQRNKGNFPGRFSGRQFSNSRSEMNVSTLELGDSALYLCASSGGATGTEAFFGQGTRLTVV.

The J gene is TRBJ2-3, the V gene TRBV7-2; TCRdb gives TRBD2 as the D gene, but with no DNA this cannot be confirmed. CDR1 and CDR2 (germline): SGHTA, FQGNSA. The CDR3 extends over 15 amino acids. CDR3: CASSTTSANTDTQYF.

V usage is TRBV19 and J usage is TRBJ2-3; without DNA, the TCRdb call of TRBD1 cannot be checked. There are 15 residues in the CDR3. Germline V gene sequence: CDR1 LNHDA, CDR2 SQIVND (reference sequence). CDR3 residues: CASSMGQASTDTQYF.

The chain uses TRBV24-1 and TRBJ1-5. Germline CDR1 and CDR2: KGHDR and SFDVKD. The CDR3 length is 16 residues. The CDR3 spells CATAEGGGYSNQPQHF.

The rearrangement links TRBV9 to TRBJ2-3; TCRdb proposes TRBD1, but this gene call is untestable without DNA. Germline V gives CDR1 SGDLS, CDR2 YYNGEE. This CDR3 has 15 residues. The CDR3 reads CASSVVGTGTDTQYF. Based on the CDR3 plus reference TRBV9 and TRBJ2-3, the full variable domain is DSGVTQTPKHLITATGQRVTLRCSPRSGDLSVYWYQQSLDQGLQFLIQYYNGEERAKGNILERFSAQQFPDLHSELNLSSLELGDSALYFCASSVVGTGTDTQYFGPGTRLTVL.

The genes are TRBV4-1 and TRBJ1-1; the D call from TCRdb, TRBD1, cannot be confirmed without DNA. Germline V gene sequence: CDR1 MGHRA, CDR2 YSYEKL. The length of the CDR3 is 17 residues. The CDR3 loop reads CASSQAHRAGTGTEAFF.

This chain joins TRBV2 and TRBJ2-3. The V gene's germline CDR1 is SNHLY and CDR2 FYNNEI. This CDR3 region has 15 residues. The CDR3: CASSGSRSGTDTQYF.